This T cell receptor (beta chain) is from a study of T-cell reconstitution after alpha-beta-depleted transplantation in children. Molecular barcoding with unique molecular identifiers was used for the TCRbeta library. TCRdb passed the PCR reads through MiXCR, listing each CDR3 protein once. The sample carries 200,000 to 250,000 distinct CDR3 sequences, under 9.5% recorded once. The material was PBMCs from the stem cell graft donor, obtained from the stem cell graft. The TCR was taken from a human donor who donated a stem cell graft to a child with acute lymphoblastic leukemia.

CDR3 region: CASSPWGGYGYTF. Written as DNA, the CDR3 is TGTGCCAGCAGCCCATGGGGGGGCTATGGCTACACCTTC. This chain links TRBV7-2 with TRBJ1-2; a possible D gene is TRBD1 (5 bases). Germline V gene lookup returns CDR1 SGHTA and CDR2 FQGNSA. V dropped 5 bases and J dropped 4 bases, with 11 bases sitting between them. CDR3 length: 13 residues.